This T cell receptor (beta chain) emerged from a study of OX40 agonist ivuxolimab in advanced cancers. CDR1 is PRHDT and CDR2 is FYEKMQ in the germline V gene (reference sequence). The V and J ends lost 4 bases and 3 bases respectively, with 19 bases between them. The CDR3 spans 16 residues. TCRdb keeps only in-frame clones here, not all; method: immunoSEQ multiplex PCR. The top ten hold about 25% of the sample, which has 15,000 to 20,000 clones, more than 85% seen once. The receptor was derived from an adult with an advanced solid tumor such as melanoma, head and neck, liver or kidney cancer. Sequences were derived from CD4+ or CD8+ T cells sorted from blood, sampled in a trial of the OX40 agonist ivuxolimab. This chain links TRBV13 with TRBJ2-7, with D maybe TRBD1 (6 bases). This chain's CDR3 is CASSSLPQGLDYEQYF. CDR3 nucleotides: TGTGCCAGCAGCTCCTTGCCCCAGGGGTTAGACTACGAGCAGTACTTC.